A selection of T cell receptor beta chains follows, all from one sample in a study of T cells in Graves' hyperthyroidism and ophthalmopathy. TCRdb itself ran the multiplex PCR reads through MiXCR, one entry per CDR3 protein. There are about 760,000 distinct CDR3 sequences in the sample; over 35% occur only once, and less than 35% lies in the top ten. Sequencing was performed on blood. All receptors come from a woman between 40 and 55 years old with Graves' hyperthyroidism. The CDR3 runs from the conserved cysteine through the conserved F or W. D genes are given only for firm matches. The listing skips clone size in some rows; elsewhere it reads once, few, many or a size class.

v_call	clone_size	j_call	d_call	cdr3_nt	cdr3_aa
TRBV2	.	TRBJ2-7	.	TGTGCCAGCAGTAGACACCTGGGGAACTACGAGCAGTACTTC	CASSRHLGNYEQYF
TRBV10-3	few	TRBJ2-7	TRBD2	TGTGCCATCAGTGAGTCGGGAACAACGGGGGGCTACGAGCAGTACTTC	CAISESGTTGGYEQYF
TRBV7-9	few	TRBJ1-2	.	TGTGCCAGCAGCTATGGGGAGGGGGTGCCAGATGGCTACACCTTC	CASSYGEGVPDGYTF
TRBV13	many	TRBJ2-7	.	TGTGCCAGCAGCTCGGTGAGTCCCTCCTACGAGCAGTACTTC	CASSSVSPSYEQYF
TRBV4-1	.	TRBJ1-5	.	TGCGCCAGCAGCCAAGAGGGACCCGGGCCCCAGCATTTT	CASSQEGPGPQHF
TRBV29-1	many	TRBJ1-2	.	TGCAGCGTTGAAGATCTTGGAGGGAACTATGGCTACACCTTC	CSVEDLGGNYGYTF
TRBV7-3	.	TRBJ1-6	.	TGTGCCAGCAGCGCGGACAGTGATCGTCCCCTCCACTTT	CASSADSDRPLHF
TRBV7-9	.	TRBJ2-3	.	TGTGCCAGCAGCTCCCCTGGCCTTGCGCAGTATTTT	CASSSPGLAQYF
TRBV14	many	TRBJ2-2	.	TGTGCCAGCAGCCAAGTGCACGGTTCCGGGGAGCTGTTTTTT	CASSQVHGSGELFF
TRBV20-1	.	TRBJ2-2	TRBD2	TGCAGTGCGCTTAAGAAGATAGCGGGTTGGGGCGGGGAGCTGTTTTTT	CSALKKIAGWGGELFF
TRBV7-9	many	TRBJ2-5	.	TGTGCCAGCAGCTTAGTGACGGGTTTGGCAGGCGAGACCCAGTACTTC	CASSLVTGLAGETQYF
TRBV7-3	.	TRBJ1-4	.	TGTGTCAGCAGCCCCGGTGGGGCCGCTAATGAAAAACTGTTTTTT	CVSSPGGAANEKLFF
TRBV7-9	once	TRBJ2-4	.	TGTGCCAGCAGCCCCAGGGTTTTGTCGGGAAACATTCAGTACTTC	CASSPRVLSGNIQYF
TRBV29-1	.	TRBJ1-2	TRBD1	TGCAGCATAGGACAGGGCAGGACTTATGGCTACACCTTC	CSIGQGRTYGYTF
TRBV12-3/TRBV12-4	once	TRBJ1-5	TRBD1	TGTGCCAGCTCACGTGGACAGGGGGCCGCTTCGCAGCCCCAGCATTTT	CASSRGQGAASQPQHF
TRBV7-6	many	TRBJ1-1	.	TGTGCCAGCAGCCCATTCGCCATAGGGAACACTGAAGCTTTCTTT	CASSPFAIGNTEAFF